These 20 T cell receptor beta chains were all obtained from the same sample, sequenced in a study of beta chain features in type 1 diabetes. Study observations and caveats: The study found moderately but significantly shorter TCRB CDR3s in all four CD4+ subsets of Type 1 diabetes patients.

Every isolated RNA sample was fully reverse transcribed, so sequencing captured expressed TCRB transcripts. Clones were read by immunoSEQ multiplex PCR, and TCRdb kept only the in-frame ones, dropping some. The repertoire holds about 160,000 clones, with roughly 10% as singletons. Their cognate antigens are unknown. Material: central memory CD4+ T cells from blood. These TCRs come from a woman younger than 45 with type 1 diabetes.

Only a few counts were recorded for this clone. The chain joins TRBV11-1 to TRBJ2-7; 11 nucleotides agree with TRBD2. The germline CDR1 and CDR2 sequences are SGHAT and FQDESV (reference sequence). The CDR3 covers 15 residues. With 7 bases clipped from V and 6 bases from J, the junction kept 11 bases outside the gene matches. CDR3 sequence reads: CASTQGLAERREQYF. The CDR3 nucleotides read TGTGCCAGCACCCAGGGACTAGCGGAGCGGCGCGAGCAGTACTTC.

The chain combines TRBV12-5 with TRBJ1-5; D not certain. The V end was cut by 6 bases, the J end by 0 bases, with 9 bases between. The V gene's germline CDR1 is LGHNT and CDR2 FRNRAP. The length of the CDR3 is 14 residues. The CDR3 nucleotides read TGTGCTAGTGGCGGGTCTTATAGCAATCAGCCCCAGCATTTT. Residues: CASGGSYSNQPQHF.

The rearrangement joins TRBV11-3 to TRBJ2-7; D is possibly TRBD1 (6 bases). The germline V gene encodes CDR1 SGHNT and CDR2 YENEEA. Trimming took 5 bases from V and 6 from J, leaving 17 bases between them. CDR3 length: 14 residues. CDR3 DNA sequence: TGTGCCAGCAGCCCCCATGGGACACTTCCCGAGCAGTACTTC. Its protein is CASSPHGTLPEQYF.

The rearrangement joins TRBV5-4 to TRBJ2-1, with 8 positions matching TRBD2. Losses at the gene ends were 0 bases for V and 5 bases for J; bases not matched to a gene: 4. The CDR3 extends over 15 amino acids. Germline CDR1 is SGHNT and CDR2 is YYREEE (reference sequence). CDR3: CASSLASGGNNEQFF. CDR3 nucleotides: TGTGCCAGCAGCTTGGCCTCGGGGGGGAACAATGAGCAGTTCTTC.

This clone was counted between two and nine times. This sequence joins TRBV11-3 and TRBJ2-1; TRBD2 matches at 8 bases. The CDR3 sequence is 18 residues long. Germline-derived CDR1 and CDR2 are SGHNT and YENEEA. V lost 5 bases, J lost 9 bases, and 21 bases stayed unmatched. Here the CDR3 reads CASSRPRRGLGAPSEQFF. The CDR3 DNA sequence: TGTGCCAGCAGCCGTCCAAGACGGGGACTAGGTGCTCCGAGTGAGCAGTTCTTC. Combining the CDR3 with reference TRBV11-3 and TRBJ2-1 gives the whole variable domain EAGVVQSPRYKIIEKKQPVAFWCNPISGHNTLYWYLQNLGQGPELLIRYENEEAVDDSQLPKDRFSAERLKGVDSTLKIQPAELGDSAVYLCASSRPRRGLGAPSEQFFGPGTRLTVL.

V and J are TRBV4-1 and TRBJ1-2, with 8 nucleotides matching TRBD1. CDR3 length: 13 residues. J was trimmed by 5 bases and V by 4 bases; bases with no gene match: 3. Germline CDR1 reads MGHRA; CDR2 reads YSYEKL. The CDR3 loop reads CASSRGQDYGYTF. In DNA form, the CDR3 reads TGCGCCAGCAGCCGGGGACAGGATTATGGCTACACCTTC.

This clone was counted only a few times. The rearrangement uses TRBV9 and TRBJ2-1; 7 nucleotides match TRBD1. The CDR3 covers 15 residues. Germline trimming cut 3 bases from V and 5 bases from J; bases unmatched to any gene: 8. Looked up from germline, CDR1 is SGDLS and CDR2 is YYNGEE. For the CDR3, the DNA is TGTGCCAGCAGCGCCCGGACAGGCTTACACAATGAGCAGTTCTTC. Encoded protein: CASSARTGLHNEQFF.

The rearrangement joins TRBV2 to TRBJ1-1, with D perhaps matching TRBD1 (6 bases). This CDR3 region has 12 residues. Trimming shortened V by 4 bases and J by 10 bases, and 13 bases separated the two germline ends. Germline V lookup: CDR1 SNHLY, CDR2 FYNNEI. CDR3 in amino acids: CASSGDTTRAFF. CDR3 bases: TGTGCCAGCAGTGGGGACACCACACGAGCTTTCTTT.

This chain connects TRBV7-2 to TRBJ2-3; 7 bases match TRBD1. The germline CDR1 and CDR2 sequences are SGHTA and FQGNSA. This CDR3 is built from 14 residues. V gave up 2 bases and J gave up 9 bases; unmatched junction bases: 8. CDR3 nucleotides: TGTGCCAGCAGCTTATCCCGGGACAGCGGCACGCAGTATTTT. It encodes CASSLSRDSGTQYF. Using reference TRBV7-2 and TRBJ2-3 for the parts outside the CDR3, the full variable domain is GAGVSQSPSNKVTEKGKDVELRCDPISGHTALYWYRQSLGQGLEFLIYFQGNSAPDKSGLPSDRFSAERTGGSVSTLTIQRTQQEDSAVYLCASSLSRDSGTQYFGPGTRLTVL.

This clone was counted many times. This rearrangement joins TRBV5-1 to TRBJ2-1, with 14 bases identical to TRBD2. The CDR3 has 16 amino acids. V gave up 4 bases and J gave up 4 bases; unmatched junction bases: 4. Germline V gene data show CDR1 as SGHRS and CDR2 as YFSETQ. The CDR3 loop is CASSPRTSGRYNEQFF. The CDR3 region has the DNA TGCGCCAGCAGCCCACGGACTAGCGGGAGGTACAATGAGCAGTTCTTC.

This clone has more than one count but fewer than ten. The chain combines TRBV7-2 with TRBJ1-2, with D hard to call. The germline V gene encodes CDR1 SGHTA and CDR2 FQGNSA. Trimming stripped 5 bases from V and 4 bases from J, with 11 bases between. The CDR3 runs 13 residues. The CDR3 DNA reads TGTGCCAGCAGCGACGACGGACTCTATGGCTACACCTTC. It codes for CASSDDGLYGYTF.

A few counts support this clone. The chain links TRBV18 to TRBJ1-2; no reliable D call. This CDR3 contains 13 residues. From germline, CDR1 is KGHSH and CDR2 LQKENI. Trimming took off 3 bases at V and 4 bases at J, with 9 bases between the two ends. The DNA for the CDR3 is TGTGCCAGCTCACCCCAGGATGCCTATGGCTACACCTTC. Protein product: CASSPQDAYGYTF.

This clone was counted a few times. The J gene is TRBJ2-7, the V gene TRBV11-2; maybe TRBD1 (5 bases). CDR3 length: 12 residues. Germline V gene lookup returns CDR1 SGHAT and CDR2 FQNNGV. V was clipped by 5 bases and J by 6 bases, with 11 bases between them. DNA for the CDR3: TGTGCCAGCAGCCAGCCTGGGGCCGAGCAGTACTTC. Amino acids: CASSQPGAEQYF.

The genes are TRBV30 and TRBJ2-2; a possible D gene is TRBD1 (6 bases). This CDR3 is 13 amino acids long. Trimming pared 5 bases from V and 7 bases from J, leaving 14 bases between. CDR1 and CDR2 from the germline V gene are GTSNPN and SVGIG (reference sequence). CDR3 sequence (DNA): TGTGCCTGGCGGGACACCTCTTTCGGGGAGCTGTTTTTT. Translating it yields CAWRDTSFGELFF.

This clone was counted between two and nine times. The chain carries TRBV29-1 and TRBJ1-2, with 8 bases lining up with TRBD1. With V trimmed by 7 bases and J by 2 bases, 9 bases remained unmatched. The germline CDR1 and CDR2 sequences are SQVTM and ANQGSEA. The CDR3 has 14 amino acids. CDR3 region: CSALRGTGNYGYTF. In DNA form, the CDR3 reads TGCAGCGCCCTTCGAGGGACAGGCAACTATGGCTACACCTTC.

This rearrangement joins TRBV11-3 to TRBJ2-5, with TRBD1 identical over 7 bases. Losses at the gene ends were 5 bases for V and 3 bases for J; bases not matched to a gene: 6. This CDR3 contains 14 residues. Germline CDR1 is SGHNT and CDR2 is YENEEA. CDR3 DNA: TGTGCCAGCAGCCGCCACGACAGGGAAGAGACCCAGTACTTC. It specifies CASSRHDREETQYF.

CDR3 nucleotide sequence: TGTGCCAGCAGCGTAGGGACATTGAACACTGAAGCTTTCTTT. This gives the protein CASSVGTLNTEAFF. V is TRBV9 and J is TRBJ1-1, with a tentative D call TRBD1 (5 bases). Trimming pared 0 bases from V and 0 bases from J, leaving 6 bases between. The CDR3 has 14 residues. Germline CDR1 is SGDLS and CDR2 is YYNGEE.

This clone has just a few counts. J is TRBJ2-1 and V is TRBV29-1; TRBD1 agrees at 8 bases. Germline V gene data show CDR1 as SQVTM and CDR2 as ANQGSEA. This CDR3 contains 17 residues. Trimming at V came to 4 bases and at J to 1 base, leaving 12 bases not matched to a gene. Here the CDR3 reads CSVVGQGDRSSYNEQFF. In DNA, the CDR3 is TGCAGCGTTGTGGGCCAGGGGGACAGGTCATCCTACAATGAGCAGTTCTTC.

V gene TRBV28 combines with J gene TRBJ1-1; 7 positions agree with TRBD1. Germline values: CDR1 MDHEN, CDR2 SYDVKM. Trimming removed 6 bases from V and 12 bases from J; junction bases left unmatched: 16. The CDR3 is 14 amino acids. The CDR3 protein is CASSSSDRFASPFF. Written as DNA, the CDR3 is TGTGCCAGCAGCTCCTCGGACAGGTTCGCCTCTCCTTTCTTT.

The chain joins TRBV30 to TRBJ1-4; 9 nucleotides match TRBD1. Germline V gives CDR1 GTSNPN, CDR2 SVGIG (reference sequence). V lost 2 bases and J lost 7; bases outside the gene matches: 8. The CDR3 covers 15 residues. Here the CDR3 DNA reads TGTGCCTGGAGTAGCGGACAGGGGAAAGTTGAAAAACTGTTTTTT. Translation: CAWSSGQGKVEKLFF.